This TCR beta chain was observed in a study of OX40 agonist ivuxolimab in advanced cancers. For the study at large: The study gave patients intravenous ivuxolimab at 0.01 to 10 mg/kg every 2 weeks. Cohort: about 80% men, mean age roughly 60, aged roughly 20 to 79.

V gave up 1 base and J gave up 5 bases, with 14 bases separating them. CDR3 length: 15 amino acids. CDR1 and CDR2 from the germline V gene are MNHEY and SMNVEV (reference sequence). Sequencing used immunoSEQ multiplex PCR; TCRdb keeps in-frame clones, though not all of them. Of tens of thousands of clones listed, roughly 89% are singletons. Here the sequenced sample was CD4+ or CD8+ T cells sorted from blood, taken in a trial of the OX40 agonist ivuxolimab. The chain employs TRBV27 and TRBJ1-2, with D tentatively TRBD1 (5 bases). The TCR originated in an adult with an advanced solid tumor such as melanoma, head and neck, liver or kidney cancer. As DNA, the CDR3 is TGTGCCAGCAGTTTATTTGGGACGACCGGTTATGGCTACACCTTC. It specifies CASSLFGTTGYGYTF.